This TCR beta chain was sequenced in a study of PD-1 blockade in classical Hodgkin lymphoma. Relapse after autologous stem cell transplantation occurred in every patient, and brentuximab vedotin exposure varied. Overall study results and limits: Patients were excluded if nivolumab began under 1 year after ASCT (the autologous transplant).

Germline V gene lookup returns CDR1 SEHNR and CDR2 FQNEAQ (reference sequence). The V gene end was trimmed by 6 bases and the J gene end by 2 bases; junction bases not matched to a gene: 18. This CDR3 comprises 19 residues. About this clone itself: What it binds is not known.

Data came from immunoSEQ multiplex PCR; TCRdb stores just in-frame clones and leaves some out. The sample carries some 13,000 clones, 85% to 90% recorded once. This chain connects TRBV7-9 to TRBJ2-3, with 9 bases lining up with TRBD2. Here the sequenced sample was peripheral blood mononuclear cells (PBMCs), taken at baseline. The source is a human donor with classical Hodgkin lymphoma. The chain's CDR3 is CASSLRGMAGGEPTDTQYF. The DNA of the CDR3 is TGTGCCAGCAGTTTAAGGGGTATGGCGGGGGGGGAACCCACAGATACGCAGTATTTT.